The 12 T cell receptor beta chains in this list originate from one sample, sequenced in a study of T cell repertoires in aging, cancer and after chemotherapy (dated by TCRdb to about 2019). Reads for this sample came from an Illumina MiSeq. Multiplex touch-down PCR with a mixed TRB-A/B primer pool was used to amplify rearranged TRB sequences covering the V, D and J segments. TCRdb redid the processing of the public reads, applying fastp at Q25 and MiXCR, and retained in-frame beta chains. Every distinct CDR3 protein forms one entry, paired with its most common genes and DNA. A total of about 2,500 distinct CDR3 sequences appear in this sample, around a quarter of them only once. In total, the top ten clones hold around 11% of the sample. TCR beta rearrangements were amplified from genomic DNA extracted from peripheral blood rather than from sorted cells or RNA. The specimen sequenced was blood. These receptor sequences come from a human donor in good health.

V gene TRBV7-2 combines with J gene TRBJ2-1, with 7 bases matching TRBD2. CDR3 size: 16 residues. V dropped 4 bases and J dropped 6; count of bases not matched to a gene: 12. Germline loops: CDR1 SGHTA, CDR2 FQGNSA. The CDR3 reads CASSSQTSYASNEQFF. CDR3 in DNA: TGTGCCAGCAGCTCCCAGACTAGCTACGCTTCCAATGAGCAGTTCTTC.

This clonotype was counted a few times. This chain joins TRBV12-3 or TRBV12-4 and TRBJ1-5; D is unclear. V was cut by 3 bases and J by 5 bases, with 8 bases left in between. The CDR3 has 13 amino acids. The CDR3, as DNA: TGTGCCAGCAGTTTTGTCGGATATCAGCCCCAGCATTTT. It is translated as CASSFVGYQPQHF.

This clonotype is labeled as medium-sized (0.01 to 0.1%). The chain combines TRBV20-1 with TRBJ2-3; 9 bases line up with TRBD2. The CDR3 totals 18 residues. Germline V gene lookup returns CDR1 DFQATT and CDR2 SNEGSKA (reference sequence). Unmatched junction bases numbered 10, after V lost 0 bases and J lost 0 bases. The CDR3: CSARDVGLAGISTDTQYF. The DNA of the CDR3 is TGCAGTGCTAGAGATGTGGGGCTAGCGGGGATAAGCACAGATACGCAGTATTTT.

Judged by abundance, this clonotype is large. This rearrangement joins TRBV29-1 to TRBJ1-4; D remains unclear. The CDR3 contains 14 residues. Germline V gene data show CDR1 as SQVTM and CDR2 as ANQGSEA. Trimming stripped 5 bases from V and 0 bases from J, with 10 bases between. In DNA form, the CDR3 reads TGCAGCGTTCAAGGTCAGCCAACTAATGAAAAACTGTTTTTT. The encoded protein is CSVQGQPTNEKLFF.

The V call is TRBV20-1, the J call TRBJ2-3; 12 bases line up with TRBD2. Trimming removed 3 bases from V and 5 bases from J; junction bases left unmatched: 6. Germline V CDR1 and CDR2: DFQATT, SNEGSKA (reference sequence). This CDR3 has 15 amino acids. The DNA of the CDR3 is TGCAGTGCTAGCCTAGCGGGGGGGCAACGAGATACGCAGTATTTT. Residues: CSASLAGGQRDTQYF.

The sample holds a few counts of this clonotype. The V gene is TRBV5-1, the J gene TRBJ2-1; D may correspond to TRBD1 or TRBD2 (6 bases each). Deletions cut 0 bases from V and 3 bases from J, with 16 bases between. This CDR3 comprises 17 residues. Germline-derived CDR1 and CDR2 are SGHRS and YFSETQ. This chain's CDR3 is CASSLADGGYVYNEQFF. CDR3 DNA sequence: TGCGCCAGCAGCTTGGCAGACGGGGGCTATGTCTACAATGAGCAGTTCTTC. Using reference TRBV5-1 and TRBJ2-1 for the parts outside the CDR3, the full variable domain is KAGVTQTPRYLIKTRGQQVTLSCSPISGHRSVSWYQQTPGQGLQFLFEYFSETQRNKGNFPGRFSGRQFSNSRSEMNVSTLELGDSALYLCASSLADGGYVYNEQFFGPGTRLTVL.

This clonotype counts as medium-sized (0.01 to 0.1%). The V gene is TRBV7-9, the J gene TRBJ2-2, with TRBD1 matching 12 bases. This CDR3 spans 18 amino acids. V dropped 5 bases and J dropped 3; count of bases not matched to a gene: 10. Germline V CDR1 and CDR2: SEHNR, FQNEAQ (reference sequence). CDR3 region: CASSPPGQGALDTGELFF. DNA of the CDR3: TGTGCCAGCAGCCCACCGGGACAGGGGGCGTTGGACACCGGGGAGCTGTTTTTT.

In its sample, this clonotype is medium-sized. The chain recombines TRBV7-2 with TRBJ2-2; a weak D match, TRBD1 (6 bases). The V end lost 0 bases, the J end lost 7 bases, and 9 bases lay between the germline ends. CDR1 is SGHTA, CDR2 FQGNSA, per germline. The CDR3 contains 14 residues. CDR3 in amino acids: CASSLARGGGELFF. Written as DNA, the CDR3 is TGTGCCAGCAGCTTAGCTCGAGGGGGCGGGGAGCTGTTTTTT.

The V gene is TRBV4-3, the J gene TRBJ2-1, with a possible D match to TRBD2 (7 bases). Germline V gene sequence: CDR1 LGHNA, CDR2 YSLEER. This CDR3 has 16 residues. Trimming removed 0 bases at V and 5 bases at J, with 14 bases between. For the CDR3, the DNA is TGCGCCAGCAGCCAAGAGGGGGCGGGGGACAACAATGAGCAGTTCTTC. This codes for CASSQEGAGDNNEQFF.

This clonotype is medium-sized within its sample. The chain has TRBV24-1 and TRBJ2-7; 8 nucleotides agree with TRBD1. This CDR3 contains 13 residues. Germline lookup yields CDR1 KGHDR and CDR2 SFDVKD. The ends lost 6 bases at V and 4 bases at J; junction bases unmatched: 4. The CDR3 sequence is CATSTRQGYEQYF. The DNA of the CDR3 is TGTGCCACCAGTACGAGACAGGGGTACGAGCAGTACTTC.

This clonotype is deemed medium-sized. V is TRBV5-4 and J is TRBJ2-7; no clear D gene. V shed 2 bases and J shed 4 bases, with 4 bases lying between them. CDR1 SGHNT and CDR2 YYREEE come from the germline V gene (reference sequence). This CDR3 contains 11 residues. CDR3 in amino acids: CASSLGYEQYF. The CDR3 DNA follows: TGTGCCAGCAGCTTAGGATACGAGCAGTACTTC.

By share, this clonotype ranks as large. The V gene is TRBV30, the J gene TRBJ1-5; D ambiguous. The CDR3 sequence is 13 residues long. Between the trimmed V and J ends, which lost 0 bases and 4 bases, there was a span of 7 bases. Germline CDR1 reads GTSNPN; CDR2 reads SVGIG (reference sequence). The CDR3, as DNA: TGTGCCTGGAGTGTAGGGAGGAATCAGCCCCAGCATTTT. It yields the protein CAWSVGRNQPQHF. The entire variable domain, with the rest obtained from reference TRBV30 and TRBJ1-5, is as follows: SQTIHQWPATLVQPVGSPLSLECTVEGTSNPNLYWYRQAAGRGLQLLFYSVGIGQISSEVPQNLSASRPQDRQFILSSKKLLLSDSGFYLCAWSVGRNQPQHFGDGTRLSIL.